A single sample is the source of the 8 T cell receptor beta chains below, sequenced in a study of blood T cell repertoires in COVID-19. Assay used: immunoSEQ multiplex PCR; TCRdb lists only in-frame clones, some missing. Among about 240,000 clones listed, about nine tenths were seen once. The specimen was peripheral blood. All receptors derive from a man aged 55 to 70 who had recovered from COVID-19.

This clone showed up just a few times. The rearrangement uses TRBV2 and TRBJ2-1; D remains ambiguous. This CDR3 contains 14 residues. V was trimmed by 7 bases and J by 0 bases, leaving 10 bases between them. Per the germline V gene, CDR1 is SNHLY and CDR2 is FYNNEI. The CDR3: CASMAVSSYNEQFF. For the CDR3, the DNA is TGTGCCAGCATGGCGGTTAGCTCCTACAATGAGCAGTTCTTC.

The rearrangement uses TRBV27 and TRBJ2-5, with D uncertain. This CDR3 spans 11 amino acids. Germline values: CDR1 MNHEY, CDR2 SMNVEV (reference sequence). Trimming removed 6 bases from V and 5 bases from J, with 7 bases in between. The CDR3 reads CASSSVETQYF. CDR3 DNA: TGTGCCAGCAGCTCCGTGGAGACCCAGTACTTC.

The rearrangement uses TRBV21-1 and TRBJ2-7; TRBD1, as called in the table, went unchecked against the DNA. TRBV21-1 is a recognized pseudogene. This CDR3 has 13 amino acids. CDR3 protein: CASRYRQGREQYF. DNA of the CDR3: TGTGCCAGCAGATACCGACAGGGGCGCGAGCAGTACTTC.

In its sample, this clone was seen a few times. This rearrangement joins TRBV12-5 to TRBJ1-5; D call uncertain. There are 13 residues in the CDR3. With 2 bases removed from V and 2 bases from J, the gap between germline ends came to 4 bases. Germline CDR1 and CDR2: LGHNT and FRNRAP. In nucleotides, the CDR3 is TGTGCTAGTGGTTTGCCCGGCAATCAGCCCCAGCATTTT. Translated, it gives CASGLPGNQPQHF.

The rearrangement uses TRBV5-5 and TRBJ1-2; tentative D call: TRBD1 (5 bases). The V gene's germline CDR1 is SGHKS and CDR2 YYEKEE (reference sequence). The CDR3 consists of 16 residues. V was clipped by 7 bases and J by 4 bases, with 23 bases between them. For the CDR3, the DNA is TGTGCCAGCGCGGCAGGGAATTTCATTGGAATCTATGGCTACACCTTC. This sequence encodes CASAAGNFIGIYGYTF. The full variable domain, with the rest looked up from reference TRBV5-5 and TRBJ1-2, is DAGVTQSPTHLIKTRGQQVTLRCSPISGHKSVSWYQQVLGQGPQFIFQYYEKEERGRGNFPDRFSARQFPNYSSELNVNALLLGDSALYLCASAAGNFIGIYGYTFGSGTRLTVV.

The chain joins TRBV6-1 to TRBJ1-3; D gene ambiguous. CDR1 is MNHNS, CDR2 SASEGT, per germline. The CDR3 extends over 15 amino acids. Trimming removed 2 bases at V and 4 bases at J, with 12 bases between. The DNA for the CDR3 is TGTGCCAGCAGTGAATCTTCGGCAGGAGGAAACACCATATATTTT. Its protein is CASSESSAGGNTIYF.

A few counts support this clone. The V gene is TRBV6-1, the J gene TRBJ2-2; perhaps TRBD1 as D (5 bases). The V and J ends lost 3 bases and 7 bases respectively, with 9 bases between them. The CDR3 consists of 13 residues. The germline V gene has CDR1 MNHNS and CDR2 SASEGT. The CDR3 here is CASSDDRGGELFF. The DNA for the CDR3 is TGTGCCAGCAGTGATGATAGGGGCGGGGAGCTGTTTTTT.

The table lists this clone with a count of one. V usage is TRBV5-1 and J usage is TRBJ2-5; D might be TRBD2 (6 bases). The CDR3 spans 15 residues. V lost 4 bases and J 5 bases, leaving 18 bases between the germline ends. Germline CDR1 reads SGHRS; CDR2 reads YFSETQ. Written as DNA, the CDR3 is TGCGCCAGCAGCCTGAACTCCCTAGCGATGGAGACCCAGTACTTC. Translation: CASSLNSLAMETQYF.